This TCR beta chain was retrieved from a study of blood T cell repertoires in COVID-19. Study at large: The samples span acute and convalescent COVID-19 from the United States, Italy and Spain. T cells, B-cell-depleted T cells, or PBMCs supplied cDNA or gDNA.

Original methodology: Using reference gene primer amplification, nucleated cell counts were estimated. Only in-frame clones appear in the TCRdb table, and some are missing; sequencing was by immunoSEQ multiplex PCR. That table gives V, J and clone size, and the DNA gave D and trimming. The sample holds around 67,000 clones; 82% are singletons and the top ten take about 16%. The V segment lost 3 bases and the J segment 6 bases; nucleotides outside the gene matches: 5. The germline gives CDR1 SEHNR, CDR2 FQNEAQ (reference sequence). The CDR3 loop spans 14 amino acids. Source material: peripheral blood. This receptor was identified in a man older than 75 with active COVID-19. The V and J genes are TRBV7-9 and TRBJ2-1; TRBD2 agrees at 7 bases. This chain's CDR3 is CASSFPGGTNEQFF. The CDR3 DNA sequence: TGTGCCAGCAGCTTCCCCGGGGGGACCAATGAGCAGTTCTTC.